This TCR beta chain was captured in a study of vaccination and CD4 T cells after COVID-19. Background on the study: Overlapping peptides covering the spike proteins of SARS-CoV-2, HCoV-NL63, HCoV-OC43 and HCoV-229E were added to stimulate cells. Control cultures received a CEFX pool, an HIV-1 Nef pool, or no peptide.

In regard to this clonotype: No antigen is known for it.

Cultured CD4+ T cell DNA underwent sequencing with the Oncomine TCR Beta short-read assay. TCRdb independently ran MiXCR on the PCR reads; one entry per CDR3 protein. The sample includes 15,000 to 19,000 distinct CDR3 sequences, 48% of them seen just once. The CDR3 runs 14 residues. The germline V and J ends were trimmed by 4 bases and 2 bases, with 10 bases remaining between them. The germline V gene has CDR1 KGHDR and CDR2 SFDVKD. The treatment here: approximately nine-day PBMC culture with coronavirus spike peptide pools or control peptides (ViraFEST assay). First, ViraFEST expanded antigen-specific T cells with peptide pools, and next it sequenced the TCRs.

Sequencing was performed on CD4+ T cells from blood, cultured in vitro, taken before SARS-CoV-2 vaccination. This TCR was sampled from a human donor who had recovered from COVID-19. The chain carries TRBV24-1 and TRBJ1-2; TRBD1 is a possible D gene (6 bases). CDR3 protein: CATSDWDTNYGYTF. The CDR3 bases are TGTGCCACCAGTGACTGGGACACGAACTATGGCTACACCTTC.